This TCR beta chain derives from a study of cytomegalovirus exposure and HLA in healthy donors. Study-wide results and caveats: The number of N-insertions in an Asian-associated ancestry cluster was reportedly below the roughly 670-donor mean in a later analysis. DRB1 had the most TCR associations and HLA-C the fewest, a later analysis found, with rates varying by HLA locus.

In the PCR, 60 Vbeta and 13 Jbeta primers were used. Clones were sequenced by immunoSEQ multiplex PCR, and TCRdb holds only the in-frame ones, with some missing. The sample comprises about 120,000 clones, under 90% of which are singletons, and 3.6% rests with the top ten. From germline, CDR1 is SGDLS and CDR2 YYNGEE. The CDR3 is 16 residues long. With 0 bases clipped from V and 3 bases from J, the junction kept 2 bases outside the gene matches. Notes on this clone: Its antigen is currently unknown.

The sample taken for sequencing was PBMCs. The chain is built from TRBV9 and TRBJ2-1; TRBD2 matches 11 bases. This TCR was recovered from a woman aged 40 to 50 in good health and CMV-seropositive. CDR3 residues: CASSVGLAGGYNEQFF. In nucleotides, the CDR3 is TGTGCCAGCAGCGTAGGTCTAGCGGGAGGCTACAATGAGCAGTTCTTC.